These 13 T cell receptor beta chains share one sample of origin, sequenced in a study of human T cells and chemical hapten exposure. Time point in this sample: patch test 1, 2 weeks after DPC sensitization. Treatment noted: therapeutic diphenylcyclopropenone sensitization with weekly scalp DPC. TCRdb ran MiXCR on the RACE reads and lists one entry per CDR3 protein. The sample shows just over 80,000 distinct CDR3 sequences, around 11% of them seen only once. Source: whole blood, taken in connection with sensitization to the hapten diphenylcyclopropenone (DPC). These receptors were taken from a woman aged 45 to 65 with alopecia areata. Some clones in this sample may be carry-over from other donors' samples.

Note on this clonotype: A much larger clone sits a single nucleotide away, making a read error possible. CDR3 DNA sequence: TGTGCCAGCAGTCCACTCATGGCTAATTGGTACAATGAGCAGTTCTTC. The encoded protein is CASSPLMANWYNEQFF. The chain combines TRBV27 with TRBJ2-1, with D unresolved. V lost 5 bases, J lost 4 bases, and 18 bases lay in between. Germline CDR1 is MNHEY and CDR2 is SMNVEV (reference sequence). The CDR3 spans 16 residues.

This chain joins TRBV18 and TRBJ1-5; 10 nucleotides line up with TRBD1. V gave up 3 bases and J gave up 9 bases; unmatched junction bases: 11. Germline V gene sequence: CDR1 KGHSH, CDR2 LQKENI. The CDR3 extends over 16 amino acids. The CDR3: CASSPPEDRGQGPQHF. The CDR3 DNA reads TGTGCCAGCTCACCGCCGGAAGACAGGGGGCAGGGGCCCCAGCATTTT.

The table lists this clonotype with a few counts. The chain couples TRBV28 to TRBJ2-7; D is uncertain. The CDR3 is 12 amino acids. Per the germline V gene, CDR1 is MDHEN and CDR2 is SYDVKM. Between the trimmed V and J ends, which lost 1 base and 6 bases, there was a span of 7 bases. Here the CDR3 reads CASSLYLGEQYF. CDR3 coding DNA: TGTGCCAGCAGTTTATACTTGGGCGAGCAGTACTTC.

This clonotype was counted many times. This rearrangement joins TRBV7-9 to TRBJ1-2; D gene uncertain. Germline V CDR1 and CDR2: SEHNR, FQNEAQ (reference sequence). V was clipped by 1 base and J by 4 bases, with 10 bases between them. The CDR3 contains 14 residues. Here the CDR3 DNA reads TGTGCCAGCAGCTTAGTTTCCGTTAGCTATGGCTACACCTTC. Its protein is CASSLVSVSYGYTF.

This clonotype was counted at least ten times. The CDR3 coding sequence is TGCGCCAGCAGCCGTCCCCTTTGGCCGAACACTGAAGCTTTCTTT. It codes for CASSRPLWPNTEAFF. This chain connects TRBV4-1 to TRBJ1-1; D remains unclear. Per the germline V gene, CDR1 is MGHRA and CDR2 is YSYEKL. The V end was cut by 4 bases, the J end by 1 base, with 13 bases between. The CDR3 spans 15 residues.

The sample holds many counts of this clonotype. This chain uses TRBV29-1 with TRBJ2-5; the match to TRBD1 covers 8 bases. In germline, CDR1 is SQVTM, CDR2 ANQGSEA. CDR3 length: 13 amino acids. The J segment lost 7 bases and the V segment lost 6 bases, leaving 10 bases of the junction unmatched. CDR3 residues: CSVPGTGAGTQYF. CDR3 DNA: TGCAGCGTCCCCGGGACAGGCGCCGGGACCCAGTACTTC.

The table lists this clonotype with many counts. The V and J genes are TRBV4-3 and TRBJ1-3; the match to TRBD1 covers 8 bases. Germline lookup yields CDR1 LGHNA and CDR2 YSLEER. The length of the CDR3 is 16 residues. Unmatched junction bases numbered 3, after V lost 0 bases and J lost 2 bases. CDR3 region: CASSQEKQGAGNTIYF. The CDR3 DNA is TGCGCCAGCAGCCAAGAAAAACAGGGGGCTGGAAACACCATATATTTT.

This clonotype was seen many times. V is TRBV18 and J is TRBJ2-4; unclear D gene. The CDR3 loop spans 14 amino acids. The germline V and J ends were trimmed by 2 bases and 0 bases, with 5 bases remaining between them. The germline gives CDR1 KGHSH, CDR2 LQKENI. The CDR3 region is CASSPGIAKNIQYF. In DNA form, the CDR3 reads TGTGCCAGCTCACCAGGAATAGCCAAAAACATTCAGTACTTC.

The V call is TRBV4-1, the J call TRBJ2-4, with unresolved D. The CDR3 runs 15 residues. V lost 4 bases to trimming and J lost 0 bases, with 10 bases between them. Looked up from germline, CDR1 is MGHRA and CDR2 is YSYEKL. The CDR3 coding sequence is TGCGCCAGCAGCCTAGCATTGGTAGCCAAAAACATTCAGTACTTC. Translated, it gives CASSLALVAKNIQYF.

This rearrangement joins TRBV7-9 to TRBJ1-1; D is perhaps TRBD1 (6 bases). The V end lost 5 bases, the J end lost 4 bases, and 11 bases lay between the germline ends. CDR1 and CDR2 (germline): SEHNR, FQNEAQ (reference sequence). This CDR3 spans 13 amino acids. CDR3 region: CASSRAGVTEAFF. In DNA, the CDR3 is TGTGCCAGCAGCAGGGCAGGGGTCACTGAAGCTTTCTTT.

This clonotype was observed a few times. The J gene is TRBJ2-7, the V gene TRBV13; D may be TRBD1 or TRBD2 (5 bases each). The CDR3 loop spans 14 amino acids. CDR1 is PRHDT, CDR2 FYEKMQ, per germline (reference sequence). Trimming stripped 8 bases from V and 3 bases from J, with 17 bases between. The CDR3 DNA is TGTGCCAGCCCTGGGACGGCGCATAACTACGAGCAGTACTTC. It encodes CASPGTAHNYEQYF.

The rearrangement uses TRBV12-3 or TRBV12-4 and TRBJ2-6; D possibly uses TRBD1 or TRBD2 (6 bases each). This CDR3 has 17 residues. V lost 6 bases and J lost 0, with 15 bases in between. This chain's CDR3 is CASRETGGGSGANVLTF. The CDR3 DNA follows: TGTGCCAGCAGAGAAACAGGAGGGGGCTCTGGGGCCAACGTCCTGACTTTC.

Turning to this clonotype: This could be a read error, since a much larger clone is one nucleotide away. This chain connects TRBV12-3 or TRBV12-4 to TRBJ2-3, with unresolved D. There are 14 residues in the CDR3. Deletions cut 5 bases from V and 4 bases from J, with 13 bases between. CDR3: CASSHPRYSDTQYF. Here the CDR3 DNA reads TGTGCCAGCAGTCACCCTAGGTACTCAGATACGCAGTATTTT.